This TCR beta chain is drawn from a study of T cell responses to AZD1222 COVID-19 vaccine. The method was immunoSEQ multiplex PCR; TCRdb's version includes in-frame clones alone and lacks a portion of them. The table includes roughly 100,000 clones, 80% to 95% detected once. Overall study findings and caveats: Clonal diversity was possibly underestimated; the donors were predominantly white British and more often female. Along spike, vaccine-associated CD4 TCRs were found throughout, with dominance at 160-218 and 743-854. Repertoires were obtained only post-peak T cell response.

The V and J ends lost 3 bases and 1 base respectively, with 10 bases between them. Germline V gene sequence: CDR1 LNHNV, CDR2 YYDKDF (reference sequence). CDR3 length equals 15 residues. The study pooled second doses at about 4 or about 12 weeks. By proportion, this clone is medium-sized. The antigen is unknown. Specimen: peripheral blood, collected 28 days after the second AZD1222 dose. The chain couples TRBV15 to TRBJ1-5; TRBD1 might be the D (5 bases). This clonotype was obtained from an adult who received the AZD1222 COVID-19 vaccine. The CDR3, as DNA: TGTGCCACCAGCAGGGGGGGGGAAAGCAATCAGCCCCAGCATTTT. It yields the protein CATSRGGESNQPQHF.